These 22 T cell receptor beta chains were sequenced from one sample in a study of neurological immune-mediated disorders. TCRdb fed the 5' RACE reads into MiXCR, producing one record per CDR3 protein. The sample has tens of thousands of distinct CDR3 sequences, around 2.9% seen once. Time point of the sample: longitudinal time-point 1 (baseline). Sequencing input: PBMCs. Every receptor here comes from an older woman with multiple sclerosis.

This clonotype was recorded at least ten times. This chain joins TRBV19 and TRBJ1-5; no definite D call. The germline V gene encodes CDR1 LNHDA and CDR2 SQIVND (reference sequence). This CDR3 is built from 12 residues. V was pared by 3 bases and J by 2 bases, with 2 bases between. The DNA for the CDR3 is TGTGCCAGTAGTATGGGCAATCAGCCCCAGCATTTT. It codes for CASSMGNQPQHF.

Many counts were recorded for this clonotype. V gene TRBV7-9 combines with J gene TRBJ2-1, with D possibly called TRBD1 or TRBD2 (6 bases each). CDR3 length: 13 residues. Germline V lookup: CDR1 SEHNR, CDR2 FQNEAQ (reference sequence). The V end was cut by 0 bases, the J end by 8 bases, with 8 bases between. DNA for the CDR3: TGTGCCAGCAGCTTAGCGGGGGGCGATGAGCAGTTCTTC. This codes for CASSLAGGDEQFF.

This clonotype was detected many times. The chain recombines TRBV15 with TRBJ2-5; D is uncertain. The CDR3 is 12 amino acids. The V end was cut by 3 bases, the J end by 5 bases, with 7 bases between. The germline CDR1 and CDR2 sequences are LNHNV and YYDKDF (reference sequence). The DNA for the CDR3 is TGTGCCACCAGCAGTCGGTGGGAGACCCAGTACTTC. The encoded protein is CATSSRWETQYF. Using reference TRBV15 and TRBJ2-5 for the parts outside the CDR3, the full variable domain is DAMVIQNPRYQVTQFGKPVTLSCSQTLNHNVMYWYQQKSSQAPKLLFHYYDKDFNNEADTPDNFQSRRPNTSFCFLDIRSPGLGDTAMYLCATSSRWETQYFGPGTRLLVL.

This clonotype appeared many times. The chain carries TRBV7-6 and TRBJ1-1, with 8 bases aligning to TRBD1. Unmatched junction bases numbered 9, after V lost 3 bases and J lost 0 bases. The CDR3 covers 17 residues. CDR1 is SGHVS and CDR2 is FNYEAQ in the germline V gene. The CDR3 nucleotides read TGTGCCAGCAGCTTCCCTCGGACAGGGACCATGAACACTGAAGCTTTCTTT. This codes for CASSFPRTGTMNTEAFF.

This clonotype was detected ten times or more. This chain joins TRBV4-1 and TRBJ1-5; 12 bases align to TRBD1. The CDR3 is made up of 15 amino acids. Germline V gene sequence: CDR1 MGHRA, CDR2 YSYEKL. Trimming removed 1 base from V and 6 bases from J; junction bases left unmatched: 1. The CDR3, as DNA: TGCGCCAGCAGCCAAGGGGACAGGGGGCTTCAGCCCCAGCATTTT. This codes for CASSQGDRGLQPQHF.

At least ten counts were recorded for this clonotype. J is TRBJ2-4 and V is TRBV3-1; D may be TRBD1 or TRBD2 (5 bases each). V was cut by 1 base and J by 6 bases, with 7 bases left in between. The CDR3 is made up of 13 amino acids. In germline, CDR1 is LGHDT, CDR2 YNNKEL (reference sequence). This CDR3 is CASSQGGVNIQYF. CDR3 DNA sequence: TGTGCCAGCAGCCAAGGAGGGGTAAACATTCAGTACTTC.

There are many counts of this clonotype. For the CDR3, the DNA is TGCGCCAGCAGCTTGGGATCAGTCCAAGAGACCCAGTACTTC. Its translation is CASSLGSVQETQYF. The chain links TRBV5-1 to TRBJ2-5; D is unresolved. V gave up 0 bases and J gave up 1 base, with 7 bases separating them. From germline, CDR1 is SGHRS and CDR2 YFSETQ. The CDR3 loop spans 14 amino acids.

This clonotype was counted many times. The J gene is TRBJ1-2, the V gene TRBV20-1; 7 bases line up with TRBD1. The CDR3 runs to 13 residues. Germline V gene data show CDR1 as DFQATT and CDR2 as SNEGSKA (reference sequence). The V gene end was trimmed by 6 bases and the J gene end by 7 bases; junction bases not matched to a gene: 11. CDR3 loop: CSALSTGVGGYTF. CDR3 in DNA: TGCAGTGCCCTCTCTACAGGGGTCGGTGGCTACACCTTC.

This clonotype was counted at least ten times. A much larger clone lies one base from this, so it may be a read error. The rearrangement links TRBV11-2 to TRBJ2-7, with D hard to call. From germline, CDR1 is SGHAT and CDR2 FQNNGV. The CDR3 is made up of 14 amino acids. The V and J ends lost 3 bases and 7 bases respectively, with 16 bases between them. CDR3 in amino acids: CASSLERVVKEQYF. The CDR3 DNA sequence: TGTGCCAGCAGCTTGGAAAGGGTAGTCAAAGAGCAGTACTTC.

This clonotype was seen repeatedly, ten times or more. V is TRBV29-1 and J is TRBJ2-1; 9 nucleotides line up with TRBD2. This CDR3 contains 15 residues. Unmatched junction bases numbered 7, after V lost 1 base and J lost 6 bases. CDR1 is SQVTM, CDR2 ANQGSEA, per germline. CDR3 nucleotide sequence: TGCAGCGTTGAAGTCTGGGGGCGGGGGGGCAATGAGCAGTTCTTC. Translated, it gives CSVEVWGRGGNEQFF.

This clonotype was detected ten times or more. The chain uses TRBV20-1 and TRBJ1-5; D gene unclear. CDR3 length: 14 amino acids. Germline V CDR1 and CDR2: DFQATT, SNEGSKA (reference sequence). V was cut by 0 bases and J by 2 bases, with 8 bases left in between. The CDR3 bases are TGCAGTGCTAGAGATCTTGGCGGCAATCAGCCCCAGCATTTT. This codes for CSARDLGGNQPQHF.

The chain carries TRBV20-1 and TRBJ2-7, with 7 bases matching TRBD1. Germline lookup yields CDR1 DFQATT and CDR2 SNEGSKA (reference sequence). Unmatched junction bases numbered 3, after V lost 3 bases and J lost 1 base. CDR3 length: 13 residues. The CDR3 sequence: CSASGQDSYEQYF. The DNA for the CDR3 is TGCAGTGCTAGCGGACAGGATTCCTACGAGCAGTACTTC.

This clonotype was seen many times. V is TRBV20-1 and J is TRBJ1-1; D not resolved. The CDR3 is made up of 19 amino acids. V was pared by 0 bases and J by 0 bases, with 23 bases between. Germline loops: CDR1 DFQATT, CDR2 SNEGSKA (reference sequence). CDR3 residues: CSARDPPGWWEEMNTEAFF. DNA for the CDR3: TGCAGTGCTAGAGACCCCCCTGGATGGTGGGAAGAAATGAACACTGAAGCTTTCTTT.

This clonotype was seen many times. The chain links TRBV6-4 to TRBJ2-1; 9 bases are shared with TRBD2. CDR1 and CDR2 (germline): MRHNA, SNTAGT. V lost 1 base, J lost 0 bases, and 7 bases stayed unmatched. The CDR3 contains 18 residues. The DNA for the CDR3 is TGTGCCAGCAGTGACTTTAGCGGGGGCCTCAGCTCCTACAATGAGCAGTTCTTC. Its translation: CASSDFSGGLSSYNEQFF.

This clonotype was counted many times. The rearrangement links TRBV5-1 to TRBJ2-1, with 8 bases that match TRBD2. This CDR3 is 16 amino acids long. Trimming at V came to 4 bases and at J to 5 bases, leaving 11 bases not matched to a gene. Looked up from germline, CDR1 is SGHRS and CDR2 is YFSETQ. The chain's CDR3 is CASSTSDSGINNEQFF. In DNA form, the CDR3 reads TGCGCCAGCAGCACCTCGGATAGCGGGATAAACAATGAGCAGTTCTTC.

This clonotype was recorded many times. The chain combines TRBV7-7 with TRBJ2-2; 8 positions match TRBD2. CDR1 SSHAT and CDR2 FNYEAQ come from the germline V gene (reference sequence). This CDR3 comprises 15 residues. V lost 1 base to trimming and J lost 4 bases; unmatched junction nucleotides: 2. DNA of the CDR3: TGTGCCAGCAGCTTAGGCGGGGGGTCCACCGGGGAGCTGTTTTTT. Translation gives CASSLGGGSTGELFF.

Many counts were recorded for this clonotype. The chain couples TRBV18 to TRBJ1-6; 8 bases map to TRBD1. Trimming cost V 0 bases and J 7 bases; bases outside gene matches: 2. The germline V gene has CDR1 KGHSH and CDR2 LQKENI. This CDR3 has 15 residues. The CDR3 region has the DNA TGTGCCAGCTCACCACCGTCAGGGGGCAATTCACCCCTCCACTTT. Its protein product is CASSPPSGGNSPLHF.

Ten or more counts support this clonotype. The V gene is TRBV20-1, the J gene TRBJ2-7, with 12 positions matching TRBD2. J was trimmed by 4 bases and V by 4 bases; bases with no gene match: 11. Germline values: CDR1 DFQATT, CDR2 SNEGSKA (reference sequence). The CDR3 covers 16 residues. CDR3 amino acids: CSAKSPGLAGSYEQYF. The CDR3, as DNA: TGCAGTGCTAAAAGCCCGGGACTAGCGGGTTCGTACGAGCAGTACTTC.

The chain combines TRBV14 with TRBJ1-3, with TRBD1 matching 8 bases. From germline, CDR1 is SGHDN and CDR2 FVKESK. The CDR3 length is 15 residues. J gave up 12 bases and V 8 bases, and 18 bases lay outside the gene matches. Here the CDR3 DNA reads TGTGCCAGCGGTTCGCAGGGGGCGCTTGGAAAAAACATATATTTT. Its translation is CASGSQGALGKNIYF.

This clonotype has ten or more counts. The rearrangement uses TRBV5-1 and TRBJ2-5; D may be TRBD1 or TRBD2 (5 bases each). The CDR3 is 15 residues long. Deletions cut 3 bases from V and 3 bases from J, with 15 bases between. Germline V gives CDR1 SGHRS, CDR2 YFSETQ. The CDR3 sequence: CASSSGARSEETQYF. CDR3 nucleotides: TGCGCCAGCAGCTCCGGGGCGAGGAGTGAAGAGACCCAGTACTTC.

This chain links TRBV20-1 with TRBJ2-7; 10 bases fit TRBD1. J was trimmed by 5 bases and V by 3 bases; bases with no gene match: 10. Germline values: CDR1 DFQATT, CDR2 SNEGSKA (reference sequence). The CDR3 loop spans 15 amino acids. DNA for the CDR3: TGCAGTGCTAGTATCCCGAGACAGGGGGCCCACGAGCAGTACTTC. Translating it yields CSASIPRQGAHEQYF.

This clonotype was observed at least ten times. The gene calls are TRBV7-6 and TRBJ2-1, with 9 positions matching TRBD2. The germline V gene has CDR1 SGHVS and CDR2 FNYEAQ. The CDR3 covers 17 residues. Germline trimming cut 5 bases from V and 0 bases from J; bases unmatched to any gene: 8. CDR3 sequence: CASSIWGSGSSYNEQFF. DNA for the CDR3: TGTGCCAGCAGCATATGGGGTAGCGGGAGCTCCTACAATGAGCAGTTCTTC.